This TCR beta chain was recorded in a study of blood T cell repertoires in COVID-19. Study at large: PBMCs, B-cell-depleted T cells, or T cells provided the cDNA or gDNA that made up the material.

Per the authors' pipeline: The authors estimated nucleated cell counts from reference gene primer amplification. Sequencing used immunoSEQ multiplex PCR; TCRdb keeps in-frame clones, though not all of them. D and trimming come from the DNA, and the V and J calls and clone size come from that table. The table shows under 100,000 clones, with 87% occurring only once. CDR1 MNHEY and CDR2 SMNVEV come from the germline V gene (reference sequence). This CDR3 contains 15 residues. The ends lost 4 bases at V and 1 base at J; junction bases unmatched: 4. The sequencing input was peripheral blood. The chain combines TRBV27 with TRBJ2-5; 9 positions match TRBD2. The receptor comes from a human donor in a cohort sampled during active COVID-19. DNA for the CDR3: TGTGCCAGCAGTTCGACTAGCGGAGTCCAAGAGACCCAGTACTTC. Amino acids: CASSSTSGVQETQYF.